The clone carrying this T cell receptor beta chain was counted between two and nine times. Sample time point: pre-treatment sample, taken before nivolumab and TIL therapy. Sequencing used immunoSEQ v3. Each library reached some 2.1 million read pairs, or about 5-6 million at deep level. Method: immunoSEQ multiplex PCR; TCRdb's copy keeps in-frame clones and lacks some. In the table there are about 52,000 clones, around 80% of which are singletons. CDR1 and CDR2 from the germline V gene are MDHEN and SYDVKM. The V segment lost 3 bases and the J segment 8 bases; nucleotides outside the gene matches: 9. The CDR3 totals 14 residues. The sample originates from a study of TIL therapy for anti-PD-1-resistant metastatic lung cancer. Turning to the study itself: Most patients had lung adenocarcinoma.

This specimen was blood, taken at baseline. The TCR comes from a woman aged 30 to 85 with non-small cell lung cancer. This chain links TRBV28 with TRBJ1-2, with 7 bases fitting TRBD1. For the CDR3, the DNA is TGTGCCAGCAGTTTTACGACAGGGTTATGGGGCTACACCTTC. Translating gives CASSFTTGLWGYTF.